This T cell receptor (beta chain) was identified in a study of OX40 agonist ivuxolimab in advanced cancers. About the study: Every 2 weeks, patients got intravenous ivuxolimab at one of six dose levels (0.01-10 mg/kg).

The cohort excluded patients with autoimmune disease history or systemic immunosuppression. The repertoire was sequenced with immunoSEQ multiplex PCR; TCRdb's copy has only in-frame clones and lacks some. Among tens of thousands of clones listed, approximately 90% were seen once. As for this clone: What it binds is not known.

Study conclusions and caveats: With doses of 0.1 to 3.0 mg/kg, CD4+ and CD8+ blood T cells had undergone clonal expansion by week 6. Part of the nonresponder group also had normalized T-cell clonal expansion that was low.

In germline, CDR1 is SGHRS, CDR2 YFSETQ. V was cut by 4 bases and J by 4 bases, with 17 bases left in between. CDR3 size: 16 residues. The sequence came from an adult with an advanced solid tumor such as melanoma, head and neck, liver or kidney cancer. The rearrangement joins TRBV5-1 to TRBJ1-4, with no clear D. This sample comprised CD4+ or CD8+ T cells sorted from blood, obtained in a trial of the OX40 agonist ivuxolimab. CDR3 in amino acids: CASSQTGNTDNEKLFF. In DNA, the CDR3 is TGCGCCAGCAGCCAAACGGGTAATACAGATAATGAAAAACTGTTTTTT.